The next 7 T cell receptor beta chains were all read from a single sample in a study of blood T cell repertoires in COVID-19. Some clones are missing from TCRdb's copy, which holds only in-frame ones; the method was immunoSEQ multiplex PCR. This table has tens of thousands of clones, more than 75% appearing once. Sequenced sample: peripheral blood. These receptors were taken from a woman aged 80 or over with active COVID-19.

Written as DNA, the CDR3 is TGTGCCAGCAGTGAAACGGACAGGAGCACAGATACGCAGTATTTT. This translates into CASSETDRSTDTQYF. The chain combines TRBV2 with TRBJ2-3, with TRBD1 identical over 7 bases. V dropped 2 bases and J dropped 0; count of bases not matched to a gene: 2. The CDR3 length is 15 residues. The germline gives CDR1 SNHLY, CDR2 FYNNEI.

CDR3 DNA: TGTGCCAGCAGCTTTGGGACAGGGCCCTCTGGGGCCAACGTCCTGACTTTC. Translating gives CASSFGTGPSGANVLTF. V and J are TRBV5-8 and TRBJ2-6; 9 positions match TRBD1. This CDR3 comprises 17 residues. Looked up from germline, CDR1 is SGHTS and CDR2 is YDEGEE. J was trimmed by 0 bases and V by 2 bases; bases with no gene match: 3. Based on the CDR3 plus reference TRBV5-8 and TRBJ2-6, the full variable domain is EAGVTQSPTHLIKTRGQQATLRCSPISGHTSVYWYQQALGLGLQFLLWYDEGEERNRGNFPPRFSGRQFPNYSSELNVNALELEDSALYLCASSFGTGPSGANVLTFGAGSRLTVL.

The chain carries TRBV19 and TRBJ2-7; 13 bases are a match to TRBD2. V shed 6 bases and J 5 bases; nucleotides not matched to a gene: 4. Germline CDR1 and CDR2: LNHDA and SQIVND (reference sequence). The CDR3 runs 14 residues. The CDR3 DNA follows: TGTGCCAGTAGCGGACTAGCGGGAGTTCACGAGCAGTACTTC. This gives the protein CASSGLAGVHEQYF.

The gene calls are TRBV7-9 and TRBJ1-1, with D uncertain. Germline lookup yields CDR1 SEHNR and CDR2 FQNEAQ (reference sequence). The V and J ends lost 5 bases and 4 bases respectively, with 14 bases between them. The CDR3 is made up of 14 amino acids. The CDR3 DNA reads TGTGCCAGCAGCCCCCCCGGGAGTGGCACTGAAGCTTTCTTT. Its translation is CASSPPGSGTEAFF.

The genes are TRBV7-9 and TRBJ2-6; the D gene is possibly TRBD1 (7 bases). Germline CDR1 and CDR2: SEHNR and FQNEAQ (reference sequence). This CDR3 spans 16 amino acids. V lost 5 bases, J lost 3 bases, and 14 bases lay in between. CDR3 sequence reads: CASSANRGGGANVLTF. The CDR3 DNA sequence: TGTGCCAGCAGCGCTAACAGGGGAGGTGGGGCCAACGTCCTGACTTTC.

The chain is built from TRBV7-3 and TRBJ2-1, with 12 positions matching TRBD2. The CDR3 extends over 13 amino acids. V lost 8 bases, J lost 7 bases, and 3 bases stayed unmatched. Germline loops: CDR1 SGHTA, CDR2 FQGTGA. The CDR3 loop reads CASGLAGTNEQFF. Written as DNA, the CDR3 is TGTGCCAGCGGACTAGCGGGAACTAATGAGCAGTTCTTC. Filled out from reference TRBV7-3 and TRBJ2-1, the complete variable domain reads GAGVSQTPSNKVTEKGKYVELRCDPISGHTALYWYRQSLGQGPEFLIYFQGTGAADDSGLPNDRFFAVRPEGSVSTLKIQRTERGDSAVYLCASGLAGTNEQFFGPGTRLTVL.

V gene TRBV7-2 combines with J gene TRBJ1-5; the match to TRBD1 covers 9 bases. The V gene's germline CDR1 is SGHTA and CDR2 FQGNSA. V lost 0 bases to trimming and J lost 2 bases; unmatched junction nucleotides: 5. The CDR3 is made up of 17 amino acids. DNA for the CDR3: TGTGCCAGCAGCTTAGCTCCTTGGACAGGGGGCAATCAGCCCCAGCATTTT. It is translated as CASSLAPWTGGNQPQHF.